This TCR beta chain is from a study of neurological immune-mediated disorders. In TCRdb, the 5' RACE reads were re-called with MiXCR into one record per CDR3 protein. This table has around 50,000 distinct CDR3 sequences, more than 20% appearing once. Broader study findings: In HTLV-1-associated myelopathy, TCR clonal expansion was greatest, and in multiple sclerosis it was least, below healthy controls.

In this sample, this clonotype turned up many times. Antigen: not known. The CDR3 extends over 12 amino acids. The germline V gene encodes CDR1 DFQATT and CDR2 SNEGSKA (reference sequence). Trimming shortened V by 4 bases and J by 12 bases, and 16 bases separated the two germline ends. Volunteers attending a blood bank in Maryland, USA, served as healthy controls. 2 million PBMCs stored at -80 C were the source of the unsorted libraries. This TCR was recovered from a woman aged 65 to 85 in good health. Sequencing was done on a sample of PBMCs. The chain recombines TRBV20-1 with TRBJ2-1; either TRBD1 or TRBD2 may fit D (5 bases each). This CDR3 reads CSATFFGGWQFF. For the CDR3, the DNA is TGCAGTGCTACCTTTTTTGGGGGTTGGCAGTTCTTC.